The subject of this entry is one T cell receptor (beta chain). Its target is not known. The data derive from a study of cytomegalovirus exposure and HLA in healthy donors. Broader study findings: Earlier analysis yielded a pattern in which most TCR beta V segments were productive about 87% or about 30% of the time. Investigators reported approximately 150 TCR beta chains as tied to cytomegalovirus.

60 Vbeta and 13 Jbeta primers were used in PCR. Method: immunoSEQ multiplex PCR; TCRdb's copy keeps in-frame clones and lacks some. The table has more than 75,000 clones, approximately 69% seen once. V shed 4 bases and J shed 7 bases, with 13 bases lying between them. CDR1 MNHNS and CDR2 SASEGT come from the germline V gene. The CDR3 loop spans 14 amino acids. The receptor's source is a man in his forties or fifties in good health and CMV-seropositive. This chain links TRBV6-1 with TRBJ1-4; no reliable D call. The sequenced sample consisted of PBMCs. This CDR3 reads CASSVRGRGEKLFF. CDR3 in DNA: TGTGCCAGCAGTGTCCGGGGTAGAGGTGAAAAACTGTTTTTT.